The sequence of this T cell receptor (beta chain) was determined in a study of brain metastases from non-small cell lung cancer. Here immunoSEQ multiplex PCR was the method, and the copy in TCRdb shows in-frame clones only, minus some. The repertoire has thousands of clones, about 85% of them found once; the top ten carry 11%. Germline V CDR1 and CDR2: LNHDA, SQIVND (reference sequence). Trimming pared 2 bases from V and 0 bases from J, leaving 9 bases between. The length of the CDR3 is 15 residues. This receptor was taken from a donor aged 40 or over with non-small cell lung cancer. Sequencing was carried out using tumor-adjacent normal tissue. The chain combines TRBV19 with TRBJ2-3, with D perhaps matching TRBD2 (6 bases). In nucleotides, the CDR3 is TGTGCCAGTAGTATATTTGGGACTAGCACAGATACGCAGTATTTT. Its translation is CASSIFGTSTDTQYF.